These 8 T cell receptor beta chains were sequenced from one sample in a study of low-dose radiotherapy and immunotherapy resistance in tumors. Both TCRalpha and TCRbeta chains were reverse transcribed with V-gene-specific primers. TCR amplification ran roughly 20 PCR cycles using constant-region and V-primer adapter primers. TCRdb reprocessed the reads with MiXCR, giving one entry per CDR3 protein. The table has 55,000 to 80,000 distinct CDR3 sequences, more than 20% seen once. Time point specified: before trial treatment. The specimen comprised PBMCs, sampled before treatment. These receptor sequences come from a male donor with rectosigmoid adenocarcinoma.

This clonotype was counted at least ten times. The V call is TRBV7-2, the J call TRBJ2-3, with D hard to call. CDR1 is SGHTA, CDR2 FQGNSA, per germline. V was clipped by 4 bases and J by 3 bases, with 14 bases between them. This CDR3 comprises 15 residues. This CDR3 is CASSSGSLGTDTQYF. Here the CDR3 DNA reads TGTGCCAGCAGCTCTGGCAGCCTCGGGACAGATACGCAGTATTTT.

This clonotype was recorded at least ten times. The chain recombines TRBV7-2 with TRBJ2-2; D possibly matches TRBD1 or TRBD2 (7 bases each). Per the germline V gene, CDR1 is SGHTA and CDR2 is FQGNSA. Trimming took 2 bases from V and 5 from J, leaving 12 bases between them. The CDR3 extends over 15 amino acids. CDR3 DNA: TGTGCCAGCAGCTTAATGCAGGGGGGGACCGGGGAGCTGTTTTTT. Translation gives CASSLMQGGTGELFF.

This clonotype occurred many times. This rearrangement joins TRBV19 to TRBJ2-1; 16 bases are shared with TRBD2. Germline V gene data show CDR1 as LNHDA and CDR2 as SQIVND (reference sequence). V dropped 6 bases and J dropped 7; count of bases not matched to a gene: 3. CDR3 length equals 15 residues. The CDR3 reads CASSPGLAGGNEQFF. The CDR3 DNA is TGTGCCAGTAGCCCGGGACTAGCGGGAGGGAATGAGCAGTTCTTC.

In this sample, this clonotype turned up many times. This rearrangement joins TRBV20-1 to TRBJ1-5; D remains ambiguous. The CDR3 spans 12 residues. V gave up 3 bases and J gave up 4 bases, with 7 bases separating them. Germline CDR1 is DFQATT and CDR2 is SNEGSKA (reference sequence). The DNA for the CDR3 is TGCAGTGCTAGCGGGCTGAATCAGCCCCAGCATTTT. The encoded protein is CSASGLNQPQHF.

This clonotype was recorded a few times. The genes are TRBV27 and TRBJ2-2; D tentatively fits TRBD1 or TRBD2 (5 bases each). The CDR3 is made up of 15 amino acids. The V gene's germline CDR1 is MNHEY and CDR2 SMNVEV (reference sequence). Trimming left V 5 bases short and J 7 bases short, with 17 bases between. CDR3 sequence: CASSAWDGPYGELFF. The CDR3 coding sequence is TGTGCCAGCAGTGCTTGGGACGGACCCTACGGGGAGCTGTTTTTT.

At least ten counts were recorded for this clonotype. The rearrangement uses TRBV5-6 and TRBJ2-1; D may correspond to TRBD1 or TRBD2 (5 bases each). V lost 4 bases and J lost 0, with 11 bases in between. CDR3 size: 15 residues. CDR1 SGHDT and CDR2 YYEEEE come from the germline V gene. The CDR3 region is CASSGKGSSYNEQFF. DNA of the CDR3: TGTGCCAGCAGCGGGAAGGGGAGCTCCTACAATGAGCAGTTCTTC.

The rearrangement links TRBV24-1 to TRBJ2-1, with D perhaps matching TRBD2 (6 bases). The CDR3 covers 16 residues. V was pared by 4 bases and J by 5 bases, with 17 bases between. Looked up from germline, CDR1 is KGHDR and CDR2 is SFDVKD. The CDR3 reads CATSDPSIPGDNEQFF. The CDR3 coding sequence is TGTGCCACCAGTGACCCCTCCATCCCGGGGGACAATGAGCAGTTCTTC.

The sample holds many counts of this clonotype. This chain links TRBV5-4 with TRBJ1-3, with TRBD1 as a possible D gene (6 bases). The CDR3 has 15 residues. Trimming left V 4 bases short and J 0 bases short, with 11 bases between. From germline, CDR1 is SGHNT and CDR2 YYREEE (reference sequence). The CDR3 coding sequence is TGTGCCAGCAGCCGCCCGGGGGCCTCTGGAAACACCATATATTTT. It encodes CASSRPGASGNTIYF.